A selection of T cell receptor beta chains follows, all from one sample in a study of T-cell memory formation after mild COVID-19. TCRdb used MiXCR to reprocess the 5' RACE reads, holding one entry per CDR3 protein. The sample consists of more than 250,000 distinct CDR3 sequences, over 15% of them appearing once. Input material: PBMCs or a T cell subset sorted from them (not recorded which). The receptors stem from a man between 18 and 35 years old who had mild COVID-19 (a few samples of this study predate the infection). Cell type and time point are not known. Each CDR3 is given with its conserved first and last residue. D genes are given only for firm matches. Clone sizes are given selectively: once, few, many, or a class where the clone is expanded.

v_gene,d_gene,abundance,j_gene,CDR3aa,CDR3nt
TRBV7-2,TRBD2,NA,TRBJ2-5,CASSFQRGSGETQYF,TGTGCCAGCAGCTTCCAGCGGGGGAGCGGGGAGACCCAGTACTTC
TRBV4-1,TRBD1,many,TRBJ1-2,CASSPDGGQGALHGYTF,TGCGCCAGCAGCCCAGATGGAGGACAGGGTGCTCTCCATGGCTACACCTTC
TRBV7-2,NA,few,TRBJ2-5,CASSLGSVRGMETQYF,TGTGCCAGCAGCTTAGGCAGTGTCCGCGGGATGGAGACCCAGTACTTC
TRBV7-2,NA,NA,TRBJ2-1,CASSLGAGYGEQFF,TGTGCCAGCAGCTTGGGGGCAGGGTACGGTGAGCAGTTCTTC
TRBV12-3/TRBV12-4,TRBD2,NA,TRBJ2-7,CASTLSAAGAYEQYF,TGTGCCAGCACCCTAAGCGCGGCGGGGGCCTACGAGCAGTACTTC
TRBV7-9,NA,few,TRBJ2-3,CASRKASAGTPDF,TGTGCCAGCAGAAAAGCCTCGGCAGGGACCCCCGATTTT
TRBV29-1,NA,few,TRBJ2-3,CSAGEKTQYF,TGCAGCGCTGGTGAAAAAACGCAGTATTTT
TRBV29-1,NA,many,TRBJ2-7,CSVFLDSSSYEQYF,TGCAGCGTTTTCCTAGACTCAAGCTCCTACGAGCAGTACTTC
TRBV29-1,TRBD2,NA,TRBJ2-7,CSVRLAGILYEQYF,TGCAGCGTCCGACTAGCGGGGATCCTATACGAGCAGTACTTC
TRBV6-5,NA,few,TRBJ2-2,CASSYSWSDTGELFF,TGTGCCAGCAGTTACTCTTGGAGCGACACCGGGGAGCTGTTTTTT
TRBV20-1,NA,NA,TRBJ2-7,CSARTGSYEQYF,TGCAGTGCTAGAACAGGCTCCTACGAGCAGTACTTC
TRBV12-3/TRBV12-4,NA,NA,TRBJ2-3,CASTHRAISTDTQYF,TGTGCCAGCACCCACCGGGCGATTAGCACAGATACGCAGTATTTT
TRBV2,NA,few,TRBJ1-4,CASSYSDKLFF,TGTGCCAGCAGTTACTCCGATAAACTGTTTTTT
TRBV9,NA,few,TRBJ2-2,CASSASYTGELFF,TGTGCCAGCAGCGCGTCCTACACCGGGGAGCTGTTTTTT
TRBV3-1,NA,once,TRBJ1-4,CASGLGGTNEKLFF,TGTGCCAGCGGACTCGGGGGGACTAATGAAAAACTGTTTTTT
TRBV20-1,TRBD2,few,TRBJ2-3,CSAPATLLASDTQYF,TGCAGTGCTCCCGCGACCTTACTAGCGTCAGATACGCAGTATTTT
TRBV7-9,NA,few,TRBJ2-1,CASSLIQSSYNEQFF,TGTGCCAGCAGCTTAATCCAGAGCTCCTACAATGAGCAGTTCTTC
TRBV7-2,TRBD1,few,TRBJ2-2,CASSTEQGALNTGELFF,TGTGCCAGCAGCACGGAGCAGGGGGCGCTTAACACCGGGGAGCTGTTTTTT
TRBV7-3,NA,NA,TRBJ2-1,CASSTSQGNEQFF,TGTGCCAGCAGCACGTCGCAGGGCAATGAGCAGTTCTTC
TRBV6-6,NA,NA,TRBJ2-2,CASSTTGTGELFF,TGTGCCAGCAGCACGACCGGGACCGGGGAGCTGTTTTTT
TRBV19,TRBD1,NA,TRBJ2-7,CASSPQGTGITYEQYF,TGTGCCAGTAGTCCTCAGGGGACAGGGATTACCTACGAGCAGTACTTC
TRBV30,NA,few,TRBJ2-7,CAWSVSQGHSYEQYF,TGTGCCTGGAGTGTATCTCAGGGGCACTCCTACGAGCAGTACTTC
TRBV9,NA,NA,TRBJ1-1,CASSVQGKNTEAFF,TGTGCCAGCAGCGTGCAGGGGAAGAACACTGAAGCTTTCTTT
TRBV7-2,NA,many,TRBJ2-3,CASSLASLGTQYF,TGTGCCAGCAGCTTAGCTTCCCTGGGTACGCAGTATTTT
TRBV10-3,NA,NA,TRBJ2-7,CAISESLGAYEQYF,TGTGCCATCAGTGAGTCTCTGGGGGCCTACGAGCAGTACTTC
TRBV10-3,TRBD1,few,TRBJ2-1,CASTAGGNEQFF,TGTGCCTCAACCGCAGGGGGCAATGAGCAGTTCTTC
TRBV11-2,NA,NA,TRBJ2-1,CASSSRGDYNEQFF,TGTGCCAGCAGCTCCAGGGGAGACTACAATGAGCAGTTCTTC
TRBV5-1,NA,many,TRBJ2-3,CASSLRVGGPTDTQYF,TGCGCCAGCAGCTTGAGGGTGGGGGGGCCCACAGATACGCAGTATTTT
TRBV30,NA,NA,TRBJ2-7,CAWSALSYEQYF,TGTGCCTGGAGTGCCCTCTCCTACGAGCAGTACTTC
TRBV4-3,NA,many,TRBJ1-5,CASSQDQGRYQPQHF,TGCGCCAGCAGCCAAGATCAGGGGCGGTATCAGCCCCAGCATTTT
TRBV4-3,NA,few,TRBJ2-1,CASSQDGGTLTFNEQFF,TGCGCCAGCAGCCAAGATGGCGGGACTCTAACCTTCAATGAGCAGTTCTTC
TRBV10-2,NA,NA,TRBJ2-5,CASSESRRGHQETQYF,TGCGCCAGCAGTGAGTCTAGGCGGGGGCACCAAGAGACCCAGTACTTC
TRBV9,NA,NA,TRBJ1-4,CASNSGGGEKLFF,TGTGCCAGCAATTCGGGGGGTGGTGAAAAACTGTTTTTT
TRBV28,NA,many,TRBJ2-5,CASMRSGETQYF,TGTGCCAGCATGAGATCAGGGGAGACCCAGTACTTC
TRBV6-6,NA,NA,TRBJ2-1,CASSIRADEQFF,TGTGCCAGCAGTATCCGGGCTGATGAGCAGTTCTTC
TRBV24-1,NA,many,TRBJ2-1,CATSDRDTPGQFF,TGTGCCACCAGTGATCGAGACACACCCGGGCAGTTCTTC
TRBV4-3,NA,few,TRBJ2-3,CASSARAGTDTQYF,TGCGCCAGCAGCGCCAGGGCCGGCACAGATACGCAGTATTTT
TRBV6-5,NA,NA,TRBJ1-4,CASSYRPGASNEKLFF,TGTGCCAGCAGTTACCGCCCAGGGGCCTCTAATGAAAAACTGTTTTTT
TRBV29-1,TRBD1,few,TRBJ2-5,CSVEGQGAQETQYF,TGCAGCGTTGAAGGACAGGGGGCCCAAGAGACCCAGTACTTC
TRBV2,TRBD1,few,TRBJ2-1,CASSSYRGNSYNEQFF,TGTGCCAGCAGTTCCTACAGGGGAAACTCCTACAATGAGCAGTTCTTC
TRBV5-1,NA,many,TRBJ1-1,CASSLDPEDTEAFF,TGCGCCAGCAGCTTGGACCCGGAGGACACTGAAGCTTTCTTT
TRBV4-1,NA,few,TRBJ1-2,CASSQSPNINYGYTF,TGCGCCAGCAGCCAATCCCCAAATATTAACTATGGCTACACCTTC
TRBV4-1,NA,few,TRBJ1-2,CASSQGTNYGYTF,TGCGCCAGCAGCCAAGGAACTAACTATGGCTACACCTTC
TRBV12-3/TRBV12-4,TRBD2,few,TRBJ2-3,CARLVSGETDTQYF,TGTGCCCGTTTAGTCAGCGGGGAAACAGATACGCAGTATTTT
TRBV6-5,NA,once,TRBJ2-4,CASSYFPGEAKNIQYF,TGTGCCAGCAGTTACTTTCCAGGAGAAGCCAAAAACATTCAGTACTTC
TRBV2,NA,few,TRBJ2-7,CASIARTRYEQYF,TGTGCCAGCATTGCCCGGACACGCTACGAGCAGTACTTC
TRBV27,TRBD1,NA,TRBJ2-2,CASRGTGWTGELFF,TGTGCCAGCAGGGGGACAGGGTGGACCGGGGAGCTGTTTTTT
TRBV7-2,NA,few,TRBJ2-3,CASSSSVPQYF,TGTGCCAGCAGCTCTAGCGTTCCGCAGTATTTT
TRBV4-1,NA,few,TRBJ1-4,CASSQDGFGVGLFF,TGCGCCAGCAGCCAAGATGGGTTCGGGGTTGGACTGTTTTTT
TRBV6-1,TRBD2,few,TRBJ2-7,CASSGRGRDEQYF,TGTGCCAGCAGTGGTCGAGGGAGGGACGAGCAGTACTTC
TRBV18,NA,NA,TRBJ2-5,CASSPFLLRDNQETQYF,TGTGCCAGCTCACCTTTCCTCCTTCGGGACAATCAAGAGACCCAGTACTTC
TRBV5-1,NA,few,TRBJ2-2,CASSTLGGSGELFF,TGCGCCAGCTCCACTCTGGGGGGATCCGGGGAGCTGTTTTTT
TRBV28,NA,few,TRBJ1-2,CASSSEHSGYTF,TGTGCCAGCAGTTCGGAACATTCTGGCTACACCTTC
TRBV7-8,TRBD1,NA,TRBJ1-5,CASSYSGTGGGEPQHF,TGTGCCAGCAGCTACTCCGGGACAGGGGGCGGTGAGCCCCAGCATTTT
TRBV9,NA,many,TRBJ2-3,CASSVMTDTQYF,TGTGCCAGCAGCGTAATGACAGATACGCAGTATTTT